This is a list of T cell receptor beta chains from one sample in a study of CD8+ T cells in alopecia areata. Clones were sequenced by immunoSEQ multiplex PCR, and TCRdb holds only the in-frame ones, with some missing. The data contain some 14,000 clones, about 57% of them singletons. Sequencing was performed on CD4+ Tregs sorted from blood. The receptors derive from a human donor with alopecia areata. CDR3s include the opening cysteine and the closing phenylalanine or tryptophan. The D gene is left open where the match is weak. Clone size is given for some rows only: seen once, a few or many times, or a class if the clone is expanded.

d_gene,j_gene,abundance,v_gene,CDR3aa,CDR3nt
TRBD1,TRBJ2-1,NA,TRBV4-1,CASSQLPGQVYDEQFF,TGCGCCAGCAGCCAATTACCGGGACAGGTCTACGATGAGCAGTTCTTC
NA,TRBJ1-6,NA,TRBV9,CASKTAYNSPLHF,TGTGCCAGCAAGACGGCCTATAATTCACCCCTCCACTTT
TRBD2,TRBJ2-1,medium-sized,TRBV28,CASSSLAGGRNEQFF,TGTGCCAGCAGTTCGCTAGCGGGAGGGCGCAATGAGCAGTTCTTC
NA,TRBJ1-2,NA,TRBV18,CASSPIRLVDYGYTF,TGTGCCAGCTCACCAATCAGGCTGGTTGACTATGGCTACACCTTC
TRBD1,TRBJ2-7,NA,TRBV2,CASSRQGGYEQYF,TGTGCCAGCTCCCGACAGGGCGGCTACGAGCAGTACTTC
NA,TRBJ2-3,NA,TRBV19,CASAAADTQYF,TGTGCCAGTGCGGCGGCGGATACGCAGTATTTT
TRBD2,TRBJ2-7,few,TRBV5-1,CASSVGLAGVRAGTYEQYF,TGCGCCAGCAGCGTGGGACTAGCGGGAGTCAGGGCGGGGACCTACGAGCAGTACTTC
NA,TRBJ2-1,NA,TRBV28,CASRASGNNEQFF,TGTGCCAGCAGGGCCAGCGGCAACAATGAGCAGTTCTTC
NA,TRBJ2-5,NA,TRBV15,CATSRQQGRETQYF,TGTGCCACCAGCAGGCAACAGGGCAGGGAGACCCAGTACTTC
TRBD2,TRBJ2-1,NA,TRBV6-5,CASSYSSGTSGRWQFF,TGTGCCAGCAGTTACTCCTCCGGGACTAGCGGGAGATGGCAGTTCTTC
NA,TRBJ2-7,NA,TRBV7-9,CASSLVGTGLYEQYF,TGTGCCAGCAGCTTAGTGGGGACTGGACTCTACGAGCAGTACTTC
TRBD1,TRBJ2-1,few,TRBV29-1,CSVERGRSGEQFF,TGCAGCGTTGAAAGGGGGCGCTCGGGTGAGCAGTTCTTC
NA,TRBJ1-2,NA,TRBV19,CASSREQRRYGYTF,TGTGCCAGTAGTAGGGAACAGCGACGCTATGGCTACACCTTC
NA,TRBJ2-7,NA,TRBV5-6,CASSRGLLPFEQYF,TGTGCCAGCAGCAGGGGACTGCTACCTTTCGAGCAGTACTTC
TRBD2,TRBJ2-7,once,TRBV13,CASSAWASGIYEQYF,TGTGCCAGCAGCGCTTGGGCTAGCGGGATTTACGAGCAGTACTTC
NA,TRBJ2-3,few,TRBV4-3,CASSPPGAPDTQYF,TGCGCCAGCAGCCCTCCGGGGGCGCCGGATACGCAGTATTTT
NA,TRBJ2-1,few,TRBV18,CASSPWDAAYNEQFF,TGTGCCAGCTCACCGTGGGACGCCGCCTACAATGAGCAGTTCTTC
NA,TRBJ2-5,NA,TRBV20-1,CSATHQETQYF,TGCAGTGCTACCCACCAAGAGACCCAGTACTTC
TRBD2,TRBJ2-1,few,TRBV13,CASSPATSNNEQFF,TGTGCCAGCAGCCCAGCGACTAGCAACAATGAGCAGTTCTTC
TRBD2,TRBJ2-3,NA,TRBV28,CASSLGLAGDTDTQYF,TGTGCCAGCAGTTTGGGGCTAGCGGGGGACACAGATACGCAGTATTTT
NA,TRBJ1-1,NA,TRBV5-1,CASSSQGSWTEAFF,TGCGCCAGCAGCTCCCAGGGTTCATGGACTGAAGCTTTCTTT
TRBD1,TRBJ2-2,few,TRBV9,CASSVEQGAGELFF,TGTGCCAGCAGCGTAGAACAGGGGGCCGGGGAGCTGTTTTTT
TRBD1,TRBJ1-5,medium-sized,TRBV7-9,CASSPGTGVNQPQHF,TGTGCCAGCAGCCCCGGGACAGGTGTAAATCAGCCCCAGCATTTT
NA,TRBJ2-4,NA,TRBV11-2,CASSLGQARIQYF,TGTGCCAGCAGCTTAGGACAGGCGCGCATTCAGTACTTC
NA,TRBJ2-2,few,TRBV27,CASSSRSTGELFF,TGTGCCAGCAGTTCCAGGTCCACCGGGGAGCTGTTTTTT
NA,TRBJ1-2,NA,TRBV9,CASSVGEGYGYTF,TGTGCCAGCAGCGTAGGGGAGGGCTATGGCTACACCTTC
TRBD2,TRBJ2-3,few,TRBV28,CASSPRTSGTFLDTQYF,TGTGCCAGCAGTCCACGGACTAGCGGGACGTTTTTAGATACGCAGTATTTT
NA,TRBJ1-1,NA,TRBV6-1,CASRLRTEAFF,TGTGCCAGCAGACTACGAACTGAAGCTTTCTTT
NA,TRBJ2-7,NA,TRBV19,CASSIDLQGPYEQYF,TGTGCCAGTAGTATAGATCTTCAGGGACCCTACGAGCAGTACTTC
NA,TRBJ2-3,large,TRBV5-4,CASSLEQGWTDTQYF,TGTGCCAGCAGCTTGGAACAGGGTTGGACAGATACGCAGTATTTT
NA,TRBJ2-1,NA,TRBV6-5,CATATPYNEQFF,TGTGCCACCGCGACGCCTTACAATGAGCAGTTCTTC
NA,TRBJ2-1,once,TRBV7-8,CASSPRLSNEQFF,TGTGCCAGCAGCCCCCGGTTGTCCAATGAGCAGTTCTTC
NA,TRBJ1-1,NA,TRBV27,CASSLQGNTEAFF,TGTGCCAGCAGTCTACAGGGAAACACTGAAGCTTTCTTT
TRBD2,TRBJ2-1,NA,TRBV7-9,CASSLGPAGGYNEQFF,TGTGCCAGCAGCTTAGGGCCAGCGGGAGGATACAATGAGCAGTTCTTC
NA,TRBJ1-2,NA,TRBV4-1,CASSQEGQGYTF,TGCGCCAGCAGCCAAGAGGGGCAAGGCTACACCTTC
NA,TRBJ2-7,NA,TRBV28,CASSSFRDPRYEQYF,TGTGCCAGCAGTTCGTTCCGGGATCCCCGCTACGAGCAGTACTTC
NA,TRBJ2-3,NA,TRBV7-3,CASSAGTSDTQYF,TGTGCCAGCAGCGCGGGCACTAGCGATACGCAGTATTTT
NA,TRBJ2-5,NA,TRBV4-3,CASSLKSGSKGEQYF,TGCGCCAGCAGCCTTAAGTCGGGGTCCAAGGGAGAGCAGTACTTC
NA,TRBJ2-1,few,TRBV5-4,CASSEARDGEQFF,TGTGCCAGCAGCGAAGCGCGCGACGGTGAGCAGTTCTTC
NA,TRBJ2-7,NA,TRBV6-1,CASSIRDYEQYF,TGTGCCAGCAGTATCAGGGACTACGAGCAGTACTTC
NA,TRBJ1-1,NA,TRBV2,CASRTPADEAFF,TGTGCCAGCAGGACCCCAGCGGATGAAGCTTTCTTT
TRBD2,TRBJ2-1,few,TRBV6-5,CASSGTGTTGGEQFF,TGTGCCAGCAGTGGAACCGGGACTACCGGAGGGGAGCAGTTCTTC
NA,TRBJ2-7,medium-sized,TRBV10-1,CATYEQYF,TGCGCCACGTACGAGCAGTACTTC
NA,TRBJ2-7,NA,TRBV5-1,CASSLTGLGLYEQYF,TGCGCCAGCAGCCTCACCGGGCTGGGACTCTACGAGCAGTACTTC
TRBD1,TRBJ2-2,NA,TRBV7-9,CASSLTGGTGELFF,TGTGCCAGCAGCTTGACAGGGGGCACCGGGGAGCTGTTTTTT
NA,TRBJ1-1,NA,TRBV27,CASSSTAGYEAFF,TGTGCCAGCAGTTCGACAGCAGGTTATGAAGCTTTCTTT
NA,TRBJ2-5,few,TRBV7-2,CASSLVLRETQYF,TGTGCCAGCAGCTTAGTCCTAAGGGAGACCCAGTACTTC
NA,TRBJ1-5,NA,TRBV18,CASSPQQGPWPQHF,TGTGCCAGCTCACCACAGCAGGGACCTTGGCCCCAGCATTTT
TRBD2,TRBJ2-1,NA,TRBV11-2,CASRASGRAGSDEQFF,TGTGCCAGCAGAGCTAGCGGGAGGGCCGGTAGTGATGAGCAGTTCTTC
TRBD1,TRBJ2-7,NA,TRBV28,CASSLPSGQGRITYEQYF,TGTGCCAGCAGTTTGCCCTCGGGACAGGGACGAATCACCTACGAGCAGTACTTC
TRBD1,TRBJ2-3,once,TRBV5-1,CASSATGAGDTQYF,TGCGCCAGCAGCGCGACAGGGGCGGGAGATACGCAGTATTTT
NA,TRBJ2-7,medium-sized,TRBV6-6,CASTQSSYEQYF,TGTGCCAGCACCCAGAGCTCCTACGAGCAGTACTTC
NA,TRBJ2-5,large,TRBV18,CASSPPQRTQYF,TGTGCCAGCTCACCCCCCCAGCGGACCCAGTACTTC